The clone carrying this TCR beta chain is deemed large. This sample is drawn from a study of human CD4 T cells and Enterobacteriaceae. Overall study: Heat-inactivated E. coli, K. pneumoniae, E. aerogenes, S. flexneri, S. sonnei, S. typhimurium, S. aureus stimulated cells.

Libraries were prepared by immunoSEQ multiplex PCR; TCRdb keeps only in-frame clonotypes and omits some of them. The data contain more than 550 clones, approximately 37% of them singletons. The CDR3 runs to 12 residues. Looked up from germline, CDR1 is LNHDA and CDR2 is SQIVND (reference sequence). Trimming removed 8 bases from V and 4 bases from J; junction bases left unmatched: 1. FACS sorting after roughly 6-7 days collected CFSE-low CD25+ ICOS+ proliferating activated T cells. At a 2:1 ratio, CFSE-labeled memory CD4+ T cells were cultured with irradiated autologous monocytes pulsed with antigen. The memory gate held CD4+ cells that were not CD45RA+CCR7+CD95- naive cells, over 98% pure. Heat-inactivated bacteria dosed at over 1.5 particles per monocyte; M. tuberculosis lysate at around 3 ug/ml.

This TCR came from a human donor in good health. Sequenced sample: bacteria-reactive CD4+ T cells grown in culture. Subset given: CFSE-low proliferating memory CD4 T cells sorted after in vitro stimulation with a heat-inactivated bacterium or M. tuberculosis lysate. The chain recombines TRBV19 with TRBJ2-5, with 10 bases fitting TRBD2. The DNA for the CDR3 is TGTGCCAGTCGACTAGCGGGAGAGACCCAGTACTTC. It is translated as CASRLAGETQYF. Drawing the rest from reference TRBV19 and TRBJ2-5, the complete variable domain is DGGITQSPKYLFRKEGQNVTLSCEQNLNHDAMYWYRQDPGQGLRLIYYSQIVNDFQKGDIAEGYSVSREKKESFPLTVTSAQKNPTAFYLCASRLAGETQYFGPGTRLLVL.